This T cell receptor (beta chain) was recorded in a study of T cell repertoires in cytomegalovirus infection. This clonotype has just a few counts. TCRdb redid the calling of the reads with MiXCR, one entry per CDR3 protein. The sample yields around 530,000 distinct CDR3 sequences, more than 25% seen once. V was clipped by 10 bases and J by 1 base, with 12 bases between them. CDR3 size: 13 residues. Germline assignment: CDR1 MNHEY and CDR2 SVGAGI. The specimen sequenced was PBMCs. V usage is TRBV6-5 and J usage is TRBJ2-3, with D uncertain. The sequence derives from a human donor in good health (CMV status not recorded). Some clones in this sample may be carry-over from other donors' samples. The CDR3 loop is CATLGQGTDTQYF. CDR3 in DNA: TGTGCCACCCTGGGCCAGGGCACAGATACGCAGTATTTT.